This record covers a single TCR beta chain. Its antigen is not known. A J-beta primer mix and a sample-barcoded 5' primer were used in a second PCR of about 6 to 12 cycles. Each CDR3 protein is one row after TCRdb ran MiXCR on the 5' RACE reads. The sample has 850,000 to 950,000 distinct CDR3 sequences, 29% seen once. J gave up 0 bases and V 2 bases, and 6 bases lay outside the gene matches. CDR1 DFQATT and CDR2 SNEGSKA come from the germline V gene (reference sequence). The CDR3 loop spans 16 amino acids. The data originate from a study of blood T cells in healthy people across ages. Overall study results and limits: Estimates of diversity drawn from one million T cells were considered underestimates.

The chain is built from TRBV20-1 and TRBJ2-7; 11 nucleotides line up with TRBD2. Sequenced input: blood. This sequence originates from a woman older than 75 in good health. The CDR3 loop is CSARPVAGGSSYEQYF. The CDR3 DNA reads TGCAGTGCTAGACCCGTAGCGGGGGGGAGCTCCTACGAGCAGTACTTC.